The 26 T cell receptor beta chains below come from one sample, sequenced in a study of OX40 agonist ivuxolimab in advanced cancers. Libraries were constructed by the immunoSEQ multiplex PCR assay. This immuneACCESS table, as held by TCRdb, lists in-frame sequences with V and J called but not all clones. Of the missing ones, under half trace to an unresolved V gene in checked studies; the others have no known cause. The sample table holds tens of thousands of clones, of which nearly 85% were seen once. In total, the top ten clones hold roughly 7% of the sample. This sample comprised CD4+ or CD8+ T cells sorted from blood, obtained in a trial of the OX40 agonist ivuxolimab. These receptors were obtained from an adult with an advanced solid tumor such as melanoma, head and neck, liver or kidney cancer.

The rearrangement joins TRBV7-6 to TRBJ2-2, with D possibly being TRBD2 (5 bases). From germline, CDR1 is SGHVS and CDR2 FNYEAQ. V was shortened by 1 base and J by 0 bases, with 6 bases between the two germline ends. This CDR3 spans 15 amino acids. In DNA, the CDR3 is TGTGCCAGCAGCTTAGTACTAGCGAACACCGGGGAGCTGTTTTTT. Translated, it gives CASSLVLANTGELFF. The full variable domain, rest sourced from reference TRBV7-6 and TRBJ2-2, is GAGVSQSPRYKVTKRGQDVALRCDPISGHVSLYWYRQALGQGPEFLTYFNYEAQQDKSGLPNDRFSAERPEGSISTLTIQRTEQRDSAMYRCASSLVLANTGELFFGEGSRLTVL.

The V gene is TRBV14, the J gene TRBJ2-3; tentatively, D is TRBD1 or TRBD2 (5 bases each). CDR3 length: 15 amino acids. From germline, CDR1 is SGHDN and CDR2 FVKESK. Trimming left V 1 base short and J 0 bases short, with 8 bases between. CDR3 residues: CASSQVWGSTDTQYF. DNA for the CDR3: TGTGCCAGCAGCCAAGTGTGGGGGAGCACAGATACGCAGTATTTT.

The V and J genes are TRBV10-3 and TRBJ2-2, with D perhaps TRBD1 (6 bases). This CDR3 contains 16 residues. Deletions cut 4 bases from V and 3 bases from J, with 15 bases between. Germline V CDR1 and CDR2: ENHRY, SYGVKD. This CDR3 is CAISATGSIYTGELFF. The DNA for the CDR3 is TGTGCCATCAGTGCTACAGGGAGCATATACACCGGGGAGCTGTTTTTT.

J is TRBJ2-5 and V is TRBV10-3; D unresolved. V gave up 10 bases and J gave up 2 bases, with 8 bases separating them. Germline V gives CDR1 ENHRY, CDR2 SYGVKD. The CDR3 covers 11 residues. CDR3 nucleotides: TGTGCCACCTTCGGGCAAGAGACCCAGTACTTC. Translation gives CATFGQETQYF.

This clone has a count of ten or more. This chain connects TRBV19 to TRBJ1-6; 7 positions match TRBD1. CDR3 size: 15 residues. Trimming at V came to 6 bases and at J to 8 bases, leaving 10 bases not matched to a gene. The V gene's germline CDR1 is LNHDA and CDR2 SQIVND (reference sequence). The CDR3 DNA sequence: TGTGCCAGTAGAAGCTTCACAGGGGTAGATTCACCCCTCCACTTT. This translates into CASRSFTGVDSPLHF. The full variable domain, its missing parts supplied by reference TRBV19 and TRBJ1-6, is DGGITQSPKYLFRKEGQNVTLSCEQNLNHDAMYWYRQDPGQGLRLIYYSQIVNDFQKGDIAEGYSVSREKKESFPLTVTSAQKNPTAFYLCASRSFTGVDSPLHFGNGTRLTVT.

This chain links TRBV7-9 with TRBJ1-2; D unresolved. Germline V gene lookup returns CDR1 SEHNR and CDR2 FQNEAQ (reference sequence). The CDR3 has 14 residues. V lost 4 bases and J 0 bases, leaving 9 bases between the germline ends. The CDR3 loop reads CASSSPPTNYGYTF. CDR3 nucleotide sequence: TGTGCCAGCAGCTCCCCCCCTACTAACTATGGCTACACCTTC.

This clone was detected only once. The CDR3 loop reads CASSLAPGTSGYEQYF. The CDR3 nucleotides are TGTGCCAGCAGTTTGGCCCCCGGGACTAGCGGCTACGAGCAGTACTTC. The genes are TRBV6-6 and TRBJ2-7, with 11 bases aligning to TRBD2. Germline V gene sequence: CDR1 MNHNY, CDR2 SVGAGI (reference sequence). This CDR3 has 16 amino acids. Unmatched junction bases numbered 8, after V lost 4 bases and J lost 3 bases.

This chain connects TRBV7-3 to TRBJ2-1; TRBD2 matches at 12 bases. The CDR3 runs to 20 residues. The V and J ends lost 2 bases and 7 bases, in that order; junction bases with no gene match: 18. Germline assignment: CDR1 SGHTA and CDR2 FQGTGA. The CDR3 loop is CASSLESVWLAGGPRNEQFF. The CDR3 DNA follows: TGTGCCAGCAGCTTAGAAAGCGTGTGGCTAGCGGGAGGGCCGAGGAATGAGCAGTTCTTC. The variable domain in full, completed from reference TRBV7-3 and TRBJ2-1, reads GAGVSQTPSNKVTEKGKYVELRCDPISGHTALYWYRQSLGQGPEFLIYFQGTGAADDSGLPNDRFFAVRPEGSVSTLKIQRTERGDSAVYLCASSLESVWLAGGPRNEQFFGPGTRLTVL.

The chain links TRBV2 to TRBJ1-4, with 7 bases lining up with TRBD1. In germline, CDR1 is SNHLY, CDR2 FYNNEI. The V segment lost 6 bases and the J segment 8 bases; nucleotides outside the gene matches: 9. This CDR3 contains 14 residues. The DNA for the CDR3 is TGTGCCAGCAGCTACAGGGGTCGCGACGAAAAACTGTTTTTT. Translation: CASSYRGRDEKLFF.

This clone has more than one count but fewer than ten. The genes are TRBV10-3 and TRBJ1-2; TRBD1 matches at 8 bases. The length of the CDR3 is 14 residues. The V gene end was trimmed by 7 bases and the J gene end by 7 bases; junction bases not matched to a gene: 11. CDR1 is ENHRY, CDR2 SYGVKD, per germline. The CDR3 loop is CAITRQGTAGGYTF. CDR3 nucleotide sequence: TGTGCCATCACCCGACAGGGGACGGCTGGTGGCTACACCTTC.

The chain has TRBV28 and TRBJ2-5, with 7 bases that match TRBD1. The J call is uncertain, as TRBJ2-7 better fits the DNA end. This CDR3 region has 16 residues. The germline V gene has CDR1 MDHEN and CDR2 SYDVKM. This CDR3 reads CASSLNLGQLTYEQYF. The CDR3 bases are TGTGCCAGCAGTTTAAACTTGGGACAGCTCACCTACGAGCAGTACTTC.

The rearrangement links TRBV6-1 to TRBJ1-1; no reliable D call. Germline V gives CDR1 MNHNS, CDR2 SASEGT. This CDR3 is 14 amino acids long. The V and J ends lost 7 bases and 0 bases respectively, with 12 bases between them. The CDR3 here is CASTTGRMNTEAFF. Written as DNA, the CDR3 is TGTGCCAGCACTACCGGACGGATGAACACTGAAGCTTTCTTT.

The V and J genes are TRBV7-2 and TRBJ1-1; D perhaps matches TRBD1 (6 bases). CDR3 length: 14 amino acids. V was trimmed by 5 bases and J by 5 bases, leaving 15 bases between them. Germline lookup yields CDR1 SGHTA and CDR2 FQGNSA. The CDR3 bases are TGTGCCAGCAGCCTACAGGGAGGAGGGACTGAAGCTTTCTTT. It yields the protein CASSLQGGGTEAFF.

This sequence joins TRBV4-3 and TRBJ2-2; 8 nucleotides agree with TRBD2. The CDR3 length is 17 residues. With V trimmed by 1 base and J by 4 bases, 8 bases remained unmatched. The germline V gene has CDR1 LGHNA and CDR2 YSLEER. The CDR3 here is CASSQVFLAGRTGELFF. CDR3 coding DNA: TGCGCCAGCAGCCAAGTGTTCTTAGCGGGACGCACCGGGGAGCTGTTTTTT.

The V and J genes are TRBV29-1 and TRBJ2-1; D is ambiguous. V shed 7 bases and J shed 9 bases, with 13 bases lying between them. Germline V gives CDR1 SQVTM, CDR2 ANQGSEA. CDR3 size: 11 residues. The CDR3 loop is CSGVVNIEQFF. CDR3 bases: TGCAGCGGGGTGGTGAATATTGAGCAGTTCTTC.

CDR3 bases: TGTGCCAGCTCAAAACAAGCCGGGACAGGAAACTATGGCTACACCTTC. Encoded protein: CASSKQAGTGNYGYTF. The chain employs TRBV18 and TRBJ1-2; 8 bases are a match to TRBD1. The CDR3 covers 16 residues. Germline CDR1 is KGHSH and CDR2 is LQKENI. The junction had 10 bases not matched to a gene; V was cut back by 5 bases and J by 2 bases.

J is TRBJ2-1 and V is TRBV11-2; D tentatively fits TRBD1 or TRBD2 (6 bases each). Germline assignment: CDR1 SGHAT and CDR2 FQNNGV. The CDR3 contains 15 residues. Trimming left V 0 bases short and J 15 bases short, with 21 bases between. The CDR3 sequence: CASSLDGLAWEGGFF. CDR3 nucleotide sequence: TGTGCCAGCAGCTTAGACGGGCTAGCGTGGGAAGGGGGGTTCTTC.

This sequence joins TRBV5-1 and TRBJ2-5; D perhaps matches TRBD1 (6 bases). This CDR3 has 14 residues. The V gene lost 4 bases and the J gene lost 5 bases, with 15 bases spanning the gap. Germline-derived CDR1 and CDR2 are SGHRS and YFSETQ. The CDR3 coding sequence is TGCGCCAGCAGCCAGGGACAAAGGCGTGAGACCCAGTACTTC. Encoded protein: CASSQGQRRETQYF.

Regarding this clone: Other DNA sequences of this sample code for an identical CDR3. This chain links TRBV29-1 with TRBJ2-3; no definite D call. Trimming shortened V by 3 bases and J by 2 bases, and 0 bases separated the two germline ends. CDR1 SQVTM and CDR2 ANQGSEA come from the germline V gene. The CDR3 length is 10 residues. CDR3 nucleotides: TGCAGCGTTGACACAGATACGCAGTATTTT. It specifies CSVDTDTQYF.

The chain employs TRBV20-1 and TRBJ2-3; D is ambiguous. V lost 1 base and J lost 5, with 4 bases in between. In germline, CDR1 is DFQATT, CDR2 SNEGSKA (reference sequence). There are 11 residues in the CDR3. This CDR3 is CSARVLDTQYF. DNA for the CDR3: TGCAGTGCTAGAGTCTTAGATACGCAGTATTTT.

The rearrangement uses TRBV18 and TRBJ2-1; 13 nucleotides agree with TRBD2. V lost 4 bases to trimming and J lost 6 bases; unmatched junction nucleotides: 6. The germline CDR1 and CDR2 sequences are KGHSH and LQKENI. This CDR3 is built from 16 residues. Written as DNA, the CDR3 is TGTGCCAGCTCACTTCGGACTAGCGGGGGCCGCAATGAGCAGTTCTTC. It specifies CASSLRTSGGRNEQFF.

The rearrangement links TRBV7-6 to TRBJ1-4, with TRBD1 matching over 9 bases. V shed 5 bases and J 2 bases; nucleotides not matched to a gene: 3. This CDR3 region has 15 residues. Looked up from germline, CDR1 is SGHVS and CDR2 is FNYEAQ. As DNA, the CDR3 is TGTGCCAGCAGCGGGGGGACAGGGACTAATGAAAAACTGTTTTTT. Translating it yields CASSGGTGTNEKLFF.

The chain uses TRBV6-6 and TRBJ2-5; maybe TRBD1 (6 bases). V was pared by 4 bases and J by 7 bases, with 13 bases between. CDR1 is MNHNY, CDR2 SVGAGI, per germline (reference sequence). The CDR3 loop spans 13 amino acids. DNA for the CDR3: TGTGCCAGCAGTTTAAACACACAGGGGACCCAGTACTTC. Protein sequence: CASSLNTQGTQYF.

The rearrangement uses TRBV5-1 and TRBJ2-7; maybe TRBD1 (6 bases). Germline V lookup: CDR1 SGHRS, CDR2 YFSETQ. V lost 4 bases and J lost 0, with 11 bases in between. The CDR3 sequence is 14 residues long. Here the CDR3 DNA reads TGCGCCAGCAGCCAGGACAGTACCTCCTACGAGCAGTACTTC. Amino acids: CASSQDSTSYEQYF.

The CDR3 nucleotides read TGTGCCATCAGTGAGTCTACCGGGCCCCAGCATTTT. Translated, it gives CAISESTGPQHF. The rearrangement uses TRBV10-3 and TRBJ1-5; D is undetermined. Germline assignment: CDR1 ENHRY and CDR2 SYGVKD. With 0 bases removed from V and 9 bases from J, the gap between germline ends came to 6 bases. This CDR3 comprises 12 residues.

This chain uses TRBV19 with TRBJ2-2; 10 nucleotides align to TRBD1. The CDR3 is made up of 18 amino acids. In germline, CDR1 is LNHDA, CDR2 SQIVND (reference sequence). Trimming removed 6 bases from V and 5 bases from J; junction bases left unmatched: 15. The CDR3 nucleotides read TGTGCCAGTAGAAAACGGGCGACAGGGGGCGCGGTTACCGGGGAGCTGTTTTTT. It codes for CASRKRATGGAVTGELFF. Drawing the rest from reference TRBV19 and TRBJ2-2, the complete variable domain is DGGITQSPKYLFRKEGQNVTLSCEQNLNHDAMYWYRQDPGQGLRLIYYSQIVNDFQKGDIAEGYSVSREKKESFPLTVTSAQKNPTAFYLCASRKRATGGAVTGELFFGEGSRLTVL.